A selection of T cell receptor beta chains follows, all from one sample in a study of cytomegalovirus exposure and HLA in healthy donors. Method: immunoSEQ multiplex PCR; TCRdb's copy keeps in-frame clones and lacks some. This sample has over 150,000 clones, with 80% found just once. Specimen: PBMCs. These TCRs come from a man aged 18-30 years in good health and CMV-seropositive. CDR3s include the opening cysteine and the closing phenylalanine or tryptophan. D genes are given only for firm matches. Some rows mark clone size as missing; the rest say once, few, many or name a class of expanded clone.

J | length | size | D | V | CDR3 | DNA
TRBJ2-4 | 14 | . | TRBD1 | TRBV9 | CASSDRDRENIQYF | TGTGCCAGCAGCGACCGGGACAGGGAAAACATTCAGTACTTC
TRBJ1-2 | 14 | . | . | TRBV15 | CATSRGSQNYGYTF | TGTGCCACCAGCAGAGGTTCTCAGAACTATGGCTACACCTTC
TRBJ1-1 | 16 | once | TRBD1 | TRBV11-3 | CASSLVGPRDRLFAFF | TGTGCCAGCAGCTTAGTTGGGCCCCGGGACAGGCTTTTTGCTTTCTTT
TRBJ2-3 | 15 | . | TRBD1 | TRBV6-6 | CASSSGGSGTDTQYF | TGTGCCAGCAGTTCAGGGGGCTCCGGCACAGATACGCAGTATTTT
TRBJ1-1 | 14 | . | . | TRBV6-5 | CASSQGLGSTEAFF | TGTGCCAGCAGCCAGGGGTTGGGGAGCACTGAAGCTTTCTTT
TRBJ2-5 | 17 | . | TRBD2 | TRBV7-9 | CASSPPTSGSSLGTQYF | TGTGCCAGCAGCCCACCCACTAGCGGGAGCAGTCTTGGGACCCAGTACTTC
TRBJ1-1 | 15 | . | . | TRBV7-2 | CASSDPGHQNTEAFF | TGTGCCAGCAGCGACCCGGGACACCAGAACACTGAAGCTTTCTTT
TRBJ1-1 | 14 | . | . | TRBV5-1 | CASSLVLMNTEAFF | TGCGCCAGCAGCTTGGTTTTAATGAACACTGAAGCTTTCTTT
TRBJ2-1 | 16 | . | TRBD2 | TRBV29-1 | CSVDLSGGGPGHEQFF | TGCAGCGTTGACCTATCTGGGGGAGGGCCAGGTCATGAGCAGTTCTTC
TRBJ1-6 | 15 | . | . | TRBV27 | CASSLADGVNSPLHF | TGTGCCAGCAGTCTGGCGGATGGTGTCAATTCACCCCTCCACTTT
TRBJ2-1 | 14 | . | TRBD1 | TRBV5-1 | CASSSDRAWNEQFF | TGCGCCAGCAGCTCGGACAGGGCTTGGAATGAGCAGTTCTTC
TRBJ2-6 | 15 | . | . | TRBV5-1 | CASSPDNSGANVLTF | TGCGCCAGCAGCCCGGACAACTCTGGGGCCAACGTCCTGACTTTC
TRBJ1-4 | 19 | . | . | TRBV2 | CASSEQMGAGPATNEKLFF | TGTGCCAGCAGTGAACAAATGGGCGCAGGGCCGGCAACTAATGAAAAACTGTTTTTT
TRBJ2-5 | 15 | few | . | TRBV2 | CASSGRTESQETQYF | TGTGCCAGCAGCGGACGGACTGAATCACAAGAGACCCAGTACTTC
TRBJ1-1 | 14 | . | . | TRBV7-9 | CASSPKGRYTEAFF | TGTGCCAGCAGCCCCAAAGGGAGGTACACTGAAGCTTTCTTT
TRBJ2-1 | 16 | . | TRBD2 | TRBV5-1 | CASSLALAGGGNEQFF | TGCGCCAGCAGCTTGGCCCTTGCGGGGGGGGGCAATGAGCAGTTCTTC
TRBJ2-7 | 16 | . | TRBD1 | TRBV30 | CAWSDPRTGGFYEQYF | TGTGCCTGGAGCGACCCTCGGACAGGGGGTTTCTACGAGCAGTACTTC
TRBJ2-5 | 14 | . | . | TRBV30 | CAWSELQYQETQYF | TGTGCCTGGAGTGAATTACAGTACCAAGAGACCCAGTACTTC
TRBJ2-5 | 14 | few | TRBD2 | TRBV4-2 | CASTQTGGQETQYF | TGTGCCAGCACCCAGACGGGGGGCCAAGAGACCCAGTACTTC
TRBJ2-6 | 16 | . | . | TRBV4-3 | CASSQDRQSGANVLAF | TGCGCCAGCAGCCAAGATCGGCAGTCTGGGGCCAACGTCCTGGCTTTC
TRBJ1-3 | 15 | . | . | TRBV9 | CASSALFGHGNTIYF | TGTGCCAGCAGCGCACTATTCGGTCATGGAAACACCATATATTTT
TRBJ1-1 | 14 | . | . | TRBV5-5 | CASSLGGANTEAFF | TGTGCCAGCAGTTTAGGGGGGGCTAACACTGAAGCTTTCTTT